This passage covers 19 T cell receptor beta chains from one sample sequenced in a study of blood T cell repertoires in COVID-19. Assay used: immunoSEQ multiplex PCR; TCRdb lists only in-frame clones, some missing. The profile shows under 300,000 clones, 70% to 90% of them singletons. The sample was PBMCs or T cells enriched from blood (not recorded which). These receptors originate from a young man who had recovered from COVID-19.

CDR3 amino acids: CASSDPSRGQETQYF. DNA for the CDR3: TGTGCCAGCAGTGATCCTAGCAGGGGTCAAGAGACCCAGTACTTC. The chain recombines TRBV25-1 with TRBJ2-5, with D possibly TRBD1 on 6 matching bases. The CDR3 is 15 residues long. The V end lost 3 bases, the J end lost 2 bases, and 13 bases lay between the germline ends. Germline V CDR1 and CDR2: MGHDK, SYGVNS.

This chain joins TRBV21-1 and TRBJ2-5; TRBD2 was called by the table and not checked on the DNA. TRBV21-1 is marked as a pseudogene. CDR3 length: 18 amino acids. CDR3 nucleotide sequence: TGTGCCAGCAGCCGATCCTACCGGACTAGCGGGAGTGGGGAGACCCAGTACTTC. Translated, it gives CASSRSYRTSGSGETQYF.

The CDR3 loop reads CASSLDRAGETQYF. For the CDR3, the DNA is TGTGCCAGCAGCCTTGACAGGGCTGGCGAGACCCAGTACTTC. This rearrangement joins TRBV6-5 to TRBJ2-5, with 7 bases that match TRBD1. J gave up 5 bases and V 6 bases, and 9 bases lay outside the gene matches. CDR3 length: 14 residues. Germline CDR1 is MNHEY and CDR2 is SVGAGI.

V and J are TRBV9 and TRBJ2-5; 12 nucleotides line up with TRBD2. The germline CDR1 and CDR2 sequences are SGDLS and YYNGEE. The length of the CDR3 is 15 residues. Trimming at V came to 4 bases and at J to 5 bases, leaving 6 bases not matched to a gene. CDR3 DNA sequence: TGTGCCAGCAGCATGCGACTAGCGGGAGACGAGACCCAGTACTTC. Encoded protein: CASSMRLAGDETQYF.

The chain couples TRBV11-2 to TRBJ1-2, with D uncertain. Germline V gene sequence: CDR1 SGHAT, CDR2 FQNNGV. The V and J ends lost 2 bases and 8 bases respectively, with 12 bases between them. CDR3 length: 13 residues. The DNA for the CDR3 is TGTGCCAGCAGCTTACAGAACAGTATAGGCTACACCTTC. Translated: CASSLQNSIGYTF.

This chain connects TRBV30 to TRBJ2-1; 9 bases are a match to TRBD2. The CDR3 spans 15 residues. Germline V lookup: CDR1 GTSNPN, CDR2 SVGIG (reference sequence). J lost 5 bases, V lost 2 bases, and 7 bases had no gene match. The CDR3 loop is CAWSRAGGVHNEQFF. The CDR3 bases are TGTGCCTGGAGTAGAGCGGGGGGAGTACACAATGAGCAGTTCTTC.

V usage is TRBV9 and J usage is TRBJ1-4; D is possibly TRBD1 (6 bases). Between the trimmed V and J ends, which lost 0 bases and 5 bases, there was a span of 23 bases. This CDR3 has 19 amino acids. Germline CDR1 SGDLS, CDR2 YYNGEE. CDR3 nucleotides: TGTGCCAGCAGCGTAGCTACCGGGATATCGGGACACCTGAATGAAAAACTGTTTTTT. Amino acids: CASSVATGISGHLNEKLFF.

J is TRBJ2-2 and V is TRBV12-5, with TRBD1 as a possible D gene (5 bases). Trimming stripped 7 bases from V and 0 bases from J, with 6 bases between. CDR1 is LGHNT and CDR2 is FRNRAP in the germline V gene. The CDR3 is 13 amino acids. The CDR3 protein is CASARANTGELFF. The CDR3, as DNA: TGTGCTAGTGCCAGGGCGAACACCGGGGAGCTGTTTTTT. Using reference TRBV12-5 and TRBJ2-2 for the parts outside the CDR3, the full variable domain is DARVTQTPRHKVTEMGQEVTMRCQPILGHNTVFWYRQTMMQGLELLAYFRNRAPLDDSGMPKDRFSAEMPDATLATLKIQPSEPRDSAVYFCASARANTGELFFGEGSRLTVL.

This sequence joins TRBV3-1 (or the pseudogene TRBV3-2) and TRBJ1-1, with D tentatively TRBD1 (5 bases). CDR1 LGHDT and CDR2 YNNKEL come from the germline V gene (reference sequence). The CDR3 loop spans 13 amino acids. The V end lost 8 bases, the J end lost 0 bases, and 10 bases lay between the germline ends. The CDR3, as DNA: TGTGCCAGCCAAGAGACAGTGAACACTGAAGCTTTCTTT. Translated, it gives CASQETVNTEAFF.

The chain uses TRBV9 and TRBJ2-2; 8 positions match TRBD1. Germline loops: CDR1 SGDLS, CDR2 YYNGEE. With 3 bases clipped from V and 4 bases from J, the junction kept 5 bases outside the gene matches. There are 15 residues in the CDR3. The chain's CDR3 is CASSGTGLSTGELFF. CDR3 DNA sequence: TGTGCCAGCAGCGGGACAGGGCTTTCCACCGGGGAGCTGTTTTTT.

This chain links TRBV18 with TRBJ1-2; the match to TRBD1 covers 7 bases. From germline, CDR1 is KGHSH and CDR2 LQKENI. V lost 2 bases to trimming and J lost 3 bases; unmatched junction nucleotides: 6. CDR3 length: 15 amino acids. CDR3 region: CASSPWDSSDYGYTF. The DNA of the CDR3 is TGTGCCAGCTCACCATGGGACAGTTCCGACTATGGCTACACCTTC.

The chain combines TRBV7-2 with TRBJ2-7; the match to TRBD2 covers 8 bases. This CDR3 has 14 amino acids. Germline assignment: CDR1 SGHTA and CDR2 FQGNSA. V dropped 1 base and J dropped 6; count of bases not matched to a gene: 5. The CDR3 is CASSLVTGGAEQYF. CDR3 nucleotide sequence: TGTGCCAGCAGCTTAGTCACGGGAGGGGCCGAGCAGTACTTC.

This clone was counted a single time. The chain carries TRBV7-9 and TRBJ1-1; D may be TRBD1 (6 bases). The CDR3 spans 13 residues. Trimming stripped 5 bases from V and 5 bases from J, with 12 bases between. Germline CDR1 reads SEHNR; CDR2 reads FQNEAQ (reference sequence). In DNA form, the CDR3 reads TGTGCCAGCAGCCAGGTGCAGGGGACTGAAGCTTTCTTT. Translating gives CASSQVQGTEAFF. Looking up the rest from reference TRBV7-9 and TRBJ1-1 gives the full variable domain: DTGVSQNPRHKITKRGQNVTFRCDPISEHNRLYWYRQTLGQGPEFLTYFQNEAQLEKSRLLSDRFSAERPKGSFSTLEIQRTEQGDSAMYLCASSQVQGTEAFFGQGTRLTVV.

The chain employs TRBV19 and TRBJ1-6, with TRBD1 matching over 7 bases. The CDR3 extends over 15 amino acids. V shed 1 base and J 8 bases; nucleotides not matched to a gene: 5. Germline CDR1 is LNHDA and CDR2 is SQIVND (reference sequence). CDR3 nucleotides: TGTGCCAGTAGTATAGCCGGGACAGAGTATTCACCCCTCCACTTT. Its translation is CASSIAGTEYSPLHF.

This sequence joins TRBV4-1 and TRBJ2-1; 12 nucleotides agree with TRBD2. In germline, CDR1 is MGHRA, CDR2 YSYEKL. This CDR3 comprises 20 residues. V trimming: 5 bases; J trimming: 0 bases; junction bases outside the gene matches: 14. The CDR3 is CASSLQPTSGSFISYNEQFF. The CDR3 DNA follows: TGCGCCAGCAGCTTACAGCCGACTAGCGGGAGTTTTATCTCCTACAATGAGCAGTTCTTC.

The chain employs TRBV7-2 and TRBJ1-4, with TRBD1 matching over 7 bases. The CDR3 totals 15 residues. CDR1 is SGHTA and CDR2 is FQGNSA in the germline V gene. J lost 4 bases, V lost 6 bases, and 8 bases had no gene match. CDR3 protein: CASRQKTGNNEKLFF. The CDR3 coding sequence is TGTGCCAGCAGACAAAAGACAGGGAATAATGAAAAACTGTTTTTT.

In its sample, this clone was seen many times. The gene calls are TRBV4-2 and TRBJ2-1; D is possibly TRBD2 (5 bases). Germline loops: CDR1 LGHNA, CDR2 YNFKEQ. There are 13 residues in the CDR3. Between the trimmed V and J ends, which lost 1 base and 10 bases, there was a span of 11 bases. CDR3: CASSQGRDREQFF. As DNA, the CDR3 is TGTGCCAGCAGCCAAGGACGGGATAGGGAGCAGTTCTTC.

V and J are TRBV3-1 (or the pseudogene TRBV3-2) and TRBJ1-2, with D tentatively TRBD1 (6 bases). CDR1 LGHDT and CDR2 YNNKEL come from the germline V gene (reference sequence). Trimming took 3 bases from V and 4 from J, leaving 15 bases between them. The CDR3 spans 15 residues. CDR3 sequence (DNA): TGTGCCAGCAGCCATGGTACAGGGTTCGTCTATGGCTACACCTTC. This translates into CASSHGTGFVYGYTF.

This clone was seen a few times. CDR3 DNA: TGTGCCACCCAACAGGGGGCGGGTCGAGCTTTCTTT. Protein sequence: CATQQGAGRAFF. The chain is built from TRBV6-5 and TRBJ1-1; TRBD1 matches 9 bases. The germline gives CDR1 MNHEY, CDR2 SVGAGI. This CDR3 is 12 amino acids long. Trimming took 10 bases from V and 10 from J; bases not matched to a gene: 10.